The rows below give T cell receptor beta chains drawn from one sample of a study of blood T cells in healthy people across ages. TCRdb itself ran the 5' RACE reads through MiXCR, one entry per CDR3 protein. The table lists roughly 930,000 distinct CDR3 sequences, around 46% of them singletons. Sequencing was done on a sample of blood. These receptors originate from a man aged 25-45 years in good health. Each CDR3 is given with its conserved first and last residue.

TRBJ2-3 TRBV29-1 CSVGLKLAEDTQYF
TRBJ2-3 TRBV20-1 CSARRVGVTDTQYF
TRBJ1-4 TRBV12-5 CASGLETGEEKLFF
TRBJ2-1 TRBV2 CASSEGPLGNEQFF
TRBJ1-2 TRBV25-1 CASSAGHLYGYTF
TRBJ2-5 TRBV28 CASSPGTETQETQYF
TRBJ1-1 TRBV27 CASSTTGPAEAFF
TRBJ1-2 TRBV10-3 CAISDLAGNYGYTF
TRBJ1-2 TRBV5-1 CASSITGTTNGYTF
TRBJ1-1 TRBV3-1 CASSQDAGPRRRNTEAFF
TRBJ2-7 TRBV4-3 CASSLGAGLLYEQYF
TRBJ2-5 TRBV25-1 CASTRDSRGTQYF
TRBJ2-5 TRBV29-1 CSVHRGGGQETQYF
TRBJ2-7 TRBV12-3/TRBV12-4 CASSAGQPPVREQYF
TRBJ2-3 TRBV4-1 CASSQEQGAVDTQYF